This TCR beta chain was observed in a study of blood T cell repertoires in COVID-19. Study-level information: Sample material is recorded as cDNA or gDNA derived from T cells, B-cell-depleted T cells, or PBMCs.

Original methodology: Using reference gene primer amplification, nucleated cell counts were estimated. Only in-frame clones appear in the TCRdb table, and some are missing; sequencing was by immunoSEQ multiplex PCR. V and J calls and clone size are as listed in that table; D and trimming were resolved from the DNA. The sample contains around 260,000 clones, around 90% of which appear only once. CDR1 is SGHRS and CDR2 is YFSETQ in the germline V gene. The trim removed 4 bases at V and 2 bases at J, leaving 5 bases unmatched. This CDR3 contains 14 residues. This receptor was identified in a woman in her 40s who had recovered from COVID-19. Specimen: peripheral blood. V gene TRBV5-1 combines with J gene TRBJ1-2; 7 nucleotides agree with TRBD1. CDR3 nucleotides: TGCGCCAGCAGCCTTACGACAGGGAACTATGGCTACACCTTC. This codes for CASSLTTGNYGYTF.